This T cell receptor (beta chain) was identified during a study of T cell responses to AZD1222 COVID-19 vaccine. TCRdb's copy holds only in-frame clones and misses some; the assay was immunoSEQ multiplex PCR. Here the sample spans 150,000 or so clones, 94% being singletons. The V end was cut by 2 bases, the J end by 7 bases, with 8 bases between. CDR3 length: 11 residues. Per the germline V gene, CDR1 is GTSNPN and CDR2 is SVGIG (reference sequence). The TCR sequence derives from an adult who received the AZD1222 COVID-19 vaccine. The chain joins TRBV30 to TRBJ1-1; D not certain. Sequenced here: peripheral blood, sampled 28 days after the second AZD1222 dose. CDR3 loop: CAWSFQIEAFF. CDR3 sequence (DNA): TGTGCCTGGAGTTTCCAGATTGAAGCTTTCTTT.